The T cell receptor (beta chain) described here comes from a study of blood T cell repertoires in COVID-19. Study-wide background: From T cells, B-cell-depleted T cells, or PBMCs came the material, which was cDNA or gDNA.

Germline CDR1 and CDR2: SGDLS and YYNGEE. The length of the CDR3 is 17 residues. V lost 0 bases, J lost 0 bases, and 5 bases stayed unmatched. Points on this clone: Other DNA sequences in the same sample also yield this CDR3.

This table comes from immunoSEQ multiplex PCR, and its TCRdb copy is limited to in-frame clones, with some not included. The data hold some 96,000 clones, with more than 85% observed a single time. The source of this sequence is a man aged 50-60 years with active COVID-19. This chain links TRBV9 with TRBJ2-1, with 8 bases matching TRBD2. The source material was peripheral blood. The CDR3 protein is CASSVAGSGSSYNEQFF. Written as DNA, the CDR3 is TGTGCCAGCAGCGTAGCGGGAAGCGGGAGCTCCTACAATGAGCAGTTCTTC.